Below, 15 T cell receptor beta chains from the same sample are listed, as sequenced in a study of T-cell memory formation after mild COVID-19. TCRdb itself ran the 5' RACE reads through MiXCR, one entry per CDR3 protein. The sample holds over 10,000 distinct CDR3 sequences, more than 10% seen once. Sequenced: PBMCs or a T cell subset sorted from them (not recorded which). These receptors were obtained from an adult woman who had mild COVID-19 (a few samples of this study predate the infection). Cell type and time point are not known.

The chain is built from TRBV5-1 and TRBJ2-3; D remains unclear. The CDR3 loop spans 15 amino acids. V was trimmed by 0 bases and J by 0 bases, leaving 8 bases between them. Germline V gives CDR1 SGHRS, CDR2 YFSETQ. The CDR3 spells CASSLGRISTDTQYF. The CDR3 region has the DNA TGCGCCAGCAGCTTGGGCCGGATTAGCACAGATACGCAGTATTTT.

The chain joins TRBV7-9 to TRBJ2-3; the D gene is possibly TRBD2 (5 bases). Germline CDR1 and CDR2: SEHNR and FQNEAQ (reference sequence). V lost 1 base and J 2 bases, leaving 7 bases between the germline ends. This CDR3 is built from 14 residues. The CDR3 here is CASSLVDYTDTQYF. The CDR3 nucleotides are TGTGCCAGCAGCTTAGTTGACTACACAGATACGCAGTATTTT.

CDR3 residues: CASSLAPGRGAYNEQFF. In DNA form, the CDR3 reads TGTGCCAGCAGCTTAGCCCCTGGGCGGGGGGCCTACAATGAGCAGTTCTTC. The chain is built from TRBV7-6 and TRBJ2-1, with 8 bases matching TRBD2. This CDR3 has 17 residues. J gave up 2 bases and V 0 bases, and 6 bases lay outside the gene matches. Looked up from germline, CDR1 is SGHVS and CDR2 is FNYEAQ.

The chain recombines TRBV5-1 with TRBJ2-7; TRBD1 matches at 9 bases. The germline V gene has CDR1 SGHRS and CDR2 YFSETQ. The CDR3 totals 14 residues. Unmatched junction bases numbered 2, after V lost 0 bases and J lost 4 bases. CDR3 sequence (DNA): TGCGCCAGCAGCTTGGGGACAGGGGTTTACGAGCAGTACTTC. Its translation: CASSLGTGVYEQYF.

The chain joins TRBV12-3 or TRBV12-4 to TRBJ1-2; D is possibly TRBD1 (6 bases). The CDR3 covers 13 residues. Trimming stripped 5 bases from V and 2 bases from J, with 9 bases between. For the CDR3, the DNA is TGTGCCAGCAGTCCAACAGGGAACTATGGCTACACCTTC. Its protein product is CASSPTGNYGYTF.

By its share, this clonotype is large. Written as DNA, the CDR3 is TGTGCCAGCAGCTTAGGTTTCAGGGAAGCTTTCTTT. Encoded protein: CASSLGFREAFF. The rearrangement links TRBV7-9 to TRBJ1-1; D unresolved. V dropped 1 base and J dropped 8 bases, with 8 bases sitting between them. The CDR3 is 12 residues long. Germline V lookup: CDR1 SEHNR, CDR2 FQNEAQ (reference sequence).

This clonotype was counted ten times or more. V gene TRBV5-5 combines with J gene TRBJ1-4, with TRBD1 as a possible D gene (6 bases). Germline CDR1 SGHKS, CDR2 YYEKEE (reference sequence). CDR3 size: 16 residues. The V end lost 0 bases, the J end lost 8 bases, and 17 bases lay between the germline ends. The CDR3: CASSLGGLREGEKLFF. As DNA, the CDR3 is TGTGCCAGCAGCTTGGGGGGGCTTCGGGAAGGAGAAAAACTGTTTTTT.

This clonotype has at least ten counts. The chain has TRBV24-1 and TRBJ1-5, with TRBD1 matching 7 bases. CDR3 length equals 13 residues. With V trimmed by 9 bases and J by 2 bases, 3 bases remained unmatched. Germline V gene lookup returns CDR1 KGHDR and CDR2 SFDVKD. The CDR3 here is CATCDRGNQPQHF. The DNA for the CDR3 is TGTGCCACCTGCGACAGGGGCAATCAGCCCCAGCATTTT.

This clonotype was seen at least ten times. V and J are TRBV5-1 and TRBJ2-1, with D tentatively TRBD1 or TRBD2 (5 bases each). With 0 bases removed from V and 10 bases from J, the gap between germline ends came to 14 bases. Germline CDR1 reads SGHRS; CDR2 reads YFSETQ. The CDR3 sequence is 14 residues long. CDR3 amino acids: CASSLDRGWDEQFF. CDR3 in DNA: TGCGCCAGCAGCTTGGATAGGGGCTGGGACGAGCAGTTCTTC.

This clonotype was picked up many times. The V and J genes are TRBV6-2 or TRBV6-3 and TRBJ2-5; unclear D gene. V was pared by 2 bases and J by 4 bases, with 5 bases between. Germline V gene lookup returns CDR1 MNHEY and CDR2 SVGEGT. This CDR3 spans 12 amino acids. The CDR3 region is CASSYMRETQYF. In DNA, the CDR3 is TGTGCCAGCAGTTACATGAGAGAGACCCAGTACTTC.

Many counts were recorded for this clonotype. The V and J genes are TRBV12-3 or TRBV12-4 and TRBJ2-3; weak D call: TRBD2 (6 bases). V was shortened by 4 bases and J by 0 bases, with 14 bases between the two germline ends. The CDR3 runs 16 residues. CDR3: CASSWTGGISTDTQYF. CDR3 bases: TGTGCCAGCAGTTGGACTGGGGGGATTAGCACAGATACGCAGTATTTT.

The CDR3 coding sequence is TGTGCCAGCAGTAGATTGCCCAACTCCTACGAGCAGTACTTC. Protein sequence: CASSRLPNSYEQYF. This chain joins TRBV27 and TRBJ2-7; no reliable D call. Germline V gene sequence: CDR1 MNHEY, CDR2 SMNVEV (reference sequence). V lost 5 bases to trimming and J lost 0 bases, with 11 bases between them. This CDR3 region has 14 residues.

This clonotype was detected ten times or more. The chain recombines TRBV12-5 with TRBJ1-1, with D tentatively TRBD1 (6 bases). Trimming pared 4 bases from V and 5 bases from J, leaving 20 bases between. Per the germline V gene, CDR1 is LGHNT and CDR2 is FRNRAP. The CDR3 is 16 amino acids. In nucleotides, the CDR3 is TGTGCTAGTGGTTCGGTAAACAGGGCTGGAGGAACTGAAGCTTTCTTT. Translating gives CASGSVNRAGGTEAFF.

This clonotype was detected many times. This sequence joins TRBV7-3 and TRBJ2-2; D possibly corresponds to TRBD2 (5 bases). From germline, CDR1 is SGHTA and CDR2 FQGTGA. The V and J ends lost 5 bases and 8 bases respectively, with 18 bases between them. This CDR3 comprises 15 residues. The DNA for the CDR3 is TGTGCCAGCAGCCCTGAGTGGGCCAGGACTGGGGAGCTGTTTTTT. It translates to CASSPEWARTGELFF.

In its sample, this clonotype was seen many times. This chain joins TRBV21-1 and TRBJ2-7. TRBV21-1 constitutes a pseudogene. This CDR3 is built from 18 residues. CDR3 sequence: CASDGQLSELLVLYEQYF. The CDR3 DNA reads TGTGCCAGCGATGGGCAGCTATCGGAGCTGCTGGTGTTGTACGAGCAGTACTTC.